This note documents a single T cell receptor beta chain sequence. Recovery among Cohort 3 donors was established by two negative PCRs, clearance, or symptom resolution. This sample stems from a study of blood T cell repertoires in COVID-19. Clones were sequenced by immunoSEQ multiplex PCR, and TCRdb holds only the in-frame ones, with some missing. The sample yields 300,000 to 450,000 clones, 80% to 90% seen once. The clonotype was recovered from a man between 25 and 39 years old who had recovered from COVID-19. The specimen sequenced was PBMCs or T cells enriched from blood (not recorded which).

CDR3 in DNA: TGTGCCAGCAGCGTAGTCCCTGGGACATCCTACAATGAGCAGTTCTTC. It is translated as CASSVVPGTSYNEQFF. The gene calls are TRBV9 and TRBJ2-1; D possibly corresponds to TRBD1 (6 bases). This CDR3 is 16 amino acids long. Germline-derived CDR1 and CDR2 are SGDLS and YYNGEE. The V gene lost 0 bases and the J gene lost 1 base, with 11 bases spanning the gap. Using reference TRBV9 and TRBJ2-1 for the parts outside the CDR3, the full variable domain is DSGVTQTPKHLITATGQRVTLRCSPRSGDLSVYWYQQSLDQGLQFLIQYYNGEERAKGNILERFSAQQFPDLHSELNLSSLELGDSALYFCASSVVPGTSYNEQFFGPGTRLTVL.